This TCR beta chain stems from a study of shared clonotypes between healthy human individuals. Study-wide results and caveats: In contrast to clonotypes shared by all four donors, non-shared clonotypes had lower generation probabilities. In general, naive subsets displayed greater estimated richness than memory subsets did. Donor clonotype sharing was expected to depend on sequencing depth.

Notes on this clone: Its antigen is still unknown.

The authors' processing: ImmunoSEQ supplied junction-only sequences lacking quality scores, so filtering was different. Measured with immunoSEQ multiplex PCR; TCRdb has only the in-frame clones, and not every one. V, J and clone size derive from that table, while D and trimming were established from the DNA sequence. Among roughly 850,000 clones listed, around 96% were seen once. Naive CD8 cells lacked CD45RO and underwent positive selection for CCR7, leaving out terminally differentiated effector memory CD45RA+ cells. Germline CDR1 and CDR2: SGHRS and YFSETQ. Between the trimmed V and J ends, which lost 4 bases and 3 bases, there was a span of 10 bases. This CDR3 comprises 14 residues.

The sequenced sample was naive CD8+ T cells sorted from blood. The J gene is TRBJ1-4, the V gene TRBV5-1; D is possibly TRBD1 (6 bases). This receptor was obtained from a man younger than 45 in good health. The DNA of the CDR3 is TGCGCCAGCAGCCCTGACAGGCCTAATGAAAAACTGTTTTTT. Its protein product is CASSPDRPNEKLFF.